This T cell receptor (beta chain) is drawn from a study of blood T cell repertoires in COVID-19. Original processing methods: Researchers report that nucleated cell counts were estimated from reference gene primer amplification. The method was immunoSEQ multiplex PCR; TCRdb's version includes in-frame clones alone and lacks a portion of them. That table gives V, J and clone size, and the DNA gave D and trimming. The sample records approximately 100,000 clones, more than 75% being singletons. CDR3 length equals 14 residues. Germline V gives CDR1 MDHEN, CDR2 SYDVKM. With 2 bases clipped from V and 8 bases from J, the junction kept 5 bases outside the gene matches.

Sequenced: peripheral blood. This rearrangement joins TRBV28 to TRBJ2-1, with 8 bases that match TRBD2. The receptor's source is a man between 45 and 60 years old with acute or convalescent COVID-19. The CDR3 region has the DNA TGTGCCAGCAGTTTAGTGACTAGCGTCCATGAGCAGTTCTTC. It codes for CASSLVTSVHEQFF.